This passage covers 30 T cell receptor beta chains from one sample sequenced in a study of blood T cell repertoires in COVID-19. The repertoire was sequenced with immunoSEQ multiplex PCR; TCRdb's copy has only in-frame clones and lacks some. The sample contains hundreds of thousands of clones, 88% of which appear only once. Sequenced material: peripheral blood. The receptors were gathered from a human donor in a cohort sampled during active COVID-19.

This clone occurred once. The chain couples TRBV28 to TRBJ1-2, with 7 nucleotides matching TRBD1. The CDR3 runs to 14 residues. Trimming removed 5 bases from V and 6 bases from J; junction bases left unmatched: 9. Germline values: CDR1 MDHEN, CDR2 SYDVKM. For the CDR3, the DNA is TGTGCCAGCAGTCCCGGGACAGTACCCAATGGCTACACCTTC. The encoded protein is CASSPGTVPNGYTF.

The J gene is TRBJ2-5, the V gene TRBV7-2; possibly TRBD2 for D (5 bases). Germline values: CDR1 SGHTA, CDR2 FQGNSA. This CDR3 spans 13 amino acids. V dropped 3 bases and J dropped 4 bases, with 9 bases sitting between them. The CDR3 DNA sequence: TGTGCCAGCAGCTTGGTCCGGGGAGAGACCCAGTACTTC. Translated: CASSLVRGETQYF.

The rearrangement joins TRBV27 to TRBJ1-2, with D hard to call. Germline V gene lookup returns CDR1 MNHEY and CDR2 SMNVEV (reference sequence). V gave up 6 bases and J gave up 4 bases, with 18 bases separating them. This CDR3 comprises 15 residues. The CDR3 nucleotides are TGTGCCAGCAGCCCACCACCTCCAGGAATCTATGGCTACACCTTC. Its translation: CASSPPPPGIYGYTF.

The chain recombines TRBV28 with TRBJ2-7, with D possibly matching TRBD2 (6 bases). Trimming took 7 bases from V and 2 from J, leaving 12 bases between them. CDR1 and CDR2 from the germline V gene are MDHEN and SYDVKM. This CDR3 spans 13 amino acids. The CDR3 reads CASIPGGAYEQYF. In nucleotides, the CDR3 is TGTGCCAGCATCCCCGGCGGGGCCTACGAGCAGTACTTC.

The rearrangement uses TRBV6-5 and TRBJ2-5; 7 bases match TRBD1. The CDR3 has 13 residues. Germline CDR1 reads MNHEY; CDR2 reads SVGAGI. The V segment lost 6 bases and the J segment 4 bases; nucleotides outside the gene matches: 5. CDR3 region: CASSPRTGETQYF. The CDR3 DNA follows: TGTGCCAGCAGCCCCCGGACAGGAGAGACCCAGTACTTC.

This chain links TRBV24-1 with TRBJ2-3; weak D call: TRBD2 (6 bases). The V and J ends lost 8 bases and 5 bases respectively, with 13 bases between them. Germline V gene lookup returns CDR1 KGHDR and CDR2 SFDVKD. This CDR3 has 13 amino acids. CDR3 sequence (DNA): TGTGCCACCATCGGGGGAGTGGGAGATACGCAGTATTTT. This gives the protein CATIGGVGDTQYF.

CDR3 sequence reads: CASSLQGPTNTEAFF. The CDR3 DNA reads as TGTGCCAGCAGCCTACAGGGGCCGACGAACACTGAAGCTTTCTTT. V gene TRBV7-9 combines with J gene TRBJ1-1; TRBD1 aligns across 7 bases. V dropped 5 bases and J dropped 1; count of bases not matched to a gene: 7. The CDR3 loop spans 15 amino acids. Germline V lookup: CDR1 SEHNR, CDR2 FQNEAQ (reference sequence).

CDR3 in DNA: TGTGCCAGCACTCACGGGGGGCGAAGTTACGAGCAGTACTTC. It translates to CASTHGGRSYEQYF. This chain links TRBV28 with TRBJ2-7; tentatively, D is TRBD2 (7 bases). The V and J ends lost 7 bases and 4 bases respectively, with 17 bases between them. The CDR3 runs 14 residues. Germline CDR1 reads MDHEN; CDR2 reads SYDVKM.

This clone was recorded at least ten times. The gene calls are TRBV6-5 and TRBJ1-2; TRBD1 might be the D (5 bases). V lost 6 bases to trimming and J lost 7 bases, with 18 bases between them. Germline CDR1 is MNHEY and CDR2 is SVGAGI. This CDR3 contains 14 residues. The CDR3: CASSPRALGLGYTF. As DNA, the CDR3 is TGTGCCAGCAGCCCACGGGCATTGGGGCTTGGCTACACCTTC.

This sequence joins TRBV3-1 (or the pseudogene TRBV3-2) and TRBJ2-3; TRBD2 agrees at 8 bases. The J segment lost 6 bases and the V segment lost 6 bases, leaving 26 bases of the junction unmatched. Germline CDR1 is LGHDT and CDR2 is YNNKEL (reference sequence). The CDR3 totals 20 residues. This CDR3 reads CASSHKVRGLRAGAIDTQYF. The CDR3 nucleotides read TGTGCCAGCAGTCACAAAGTACGGGGATTAAGAGCGGGAGCGATCGATACGCAGTATTTT.

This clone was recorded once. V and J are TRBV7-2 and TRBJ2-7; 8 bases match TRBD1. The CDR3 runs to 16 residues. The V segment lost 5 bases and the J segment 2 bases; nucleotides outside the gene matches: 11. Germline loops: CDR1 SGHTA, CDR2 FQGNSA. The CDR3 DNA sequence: TGTGCCAGCAGCGTCGCGTCGACAGGGGCCCCCTACGAGCAGTACTTC. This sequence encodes CASSVASTGAPYEQYF.

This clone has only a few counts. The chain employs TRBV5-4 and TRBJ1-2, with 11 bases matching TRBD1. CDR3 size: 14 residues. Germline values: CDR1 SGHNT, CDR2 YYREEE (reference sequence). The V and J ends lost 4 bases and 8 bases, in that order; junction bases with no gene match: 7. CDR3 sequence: CASSGGQGAKGYTF. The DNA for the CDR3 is TGTGCCAGCAGCGGTGGACAGGGGGCGAAGGGCTACACCTTC.

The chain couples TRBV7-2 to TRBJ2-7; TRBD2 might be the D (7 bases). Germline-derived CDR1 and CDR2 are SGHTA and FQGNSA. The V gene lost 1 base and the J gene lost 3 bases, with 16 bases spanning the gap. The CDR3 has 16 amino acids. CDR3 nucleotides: TGTGCCAGCAGCTTAGAGGGCGGGAGAGGGGGCTACGAGCAGTACTTC. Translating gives CASSLEGGRGGYEQYF.

The DNA of the CDR3 is TGCGCCAGCAGCCACCGGGACAGCTACACCGGGGAGCTGTTTTTT. This sequence encodes CASSHRDSYTGELFF. The chain employs TRBV5-1 and TRBJ2-2, with 7 bases identical to TRBD1. The V and J ends lost 4 bases and 3 bases, in that order; junction bases with no gene match: 6. The germline V gene encodes CDR1 SGHRS and CDR2 YFSETQ. The length of the CDR3 is 15 residues.

The CDR3: CASSLAAGPTYEQYF. In DNA form, the CDR3 reads TGCGCCAGCAGCTTGGCCGCGGGGCCTACCTACGAGCAGTACTTC. The V and J genes are TRBV5-1 and TRBJ2-7; possible D gene TRBD2, 6 bases. This CDR3 region has 15 residues. Trimming pared 0 bases from V and 2 bases from J, leaving 12 bases between. From germline, CDR1 is SGHRS and CDR2 YFSETQ. Variable domain in full (rest from reference TRBV5-1 and TRBJ2-7): KAGVTQTPRYLIKTRGQQVTLSCSPISGHRSVSWYQQTPGQGLQFLFEYFSETQRNKGNFPGRFSGRQFSNSRSEMNVSTLELGDSALYLCASSLAAGPTYEQYFGPGTRLTVT.

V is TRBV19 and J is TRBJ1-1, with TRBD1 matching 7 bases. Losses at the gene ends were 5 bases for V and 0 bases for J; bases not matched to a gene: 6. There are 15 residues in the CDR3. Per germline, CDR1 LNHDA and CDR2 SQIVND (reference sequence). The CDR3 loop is CASSDPGQLNTEAFF. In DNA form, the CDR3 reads TGTGCCAGTAGTGATCCGGGACAGCTGAACACTGAAGCTTTCTTT.

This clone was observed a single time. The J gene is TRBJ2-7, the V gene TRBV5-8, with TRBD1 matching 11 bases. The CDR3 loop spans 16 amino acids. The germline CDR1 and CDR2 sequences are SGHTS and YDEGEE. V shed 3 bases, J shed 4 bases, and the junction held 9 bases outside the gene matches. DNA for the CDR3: TGTGCCAGCAGCTCCGGAGGGACAGGGGGTCTATACGAGCAGTACTTC. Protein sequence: CASSSGGTGGLYEQYF.

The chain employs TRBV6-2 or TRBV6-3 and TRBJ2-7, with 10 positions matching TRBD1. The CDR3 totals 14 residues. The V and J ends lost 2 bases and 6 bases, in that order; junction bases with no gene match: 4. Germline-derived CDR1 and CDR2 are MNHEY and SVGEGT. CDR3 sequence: CASSYGGTGVEQYF. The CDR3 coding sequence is TGTGCCAGCAGTTACGGCGGGACAGGGGTCGAGCAGTACTTC.

The DNA for the CDR3 is TGTGCCTGGAGTGCCGGGGGGCAAGCTTTCTTT. This encodes CAWSAGGQAFF. V gene TRBV30 combines with J gene TRBJ1-1, with a weak D call TRBD1 (6 bases). V shed 1 base and J shed 9 bases, with 9 bases lying between them. The CDR3 is 11 residues long. Germline V gene lookup returns CDR1 GTSNPN and CDR2 SVGIG (reference sequence).

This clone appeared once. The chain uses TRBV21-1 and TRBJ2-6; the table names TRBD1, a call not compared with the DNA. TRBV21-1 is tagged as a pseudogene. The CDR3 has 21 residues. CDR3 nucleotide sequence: TGTGCCAGCAGCAAAAAGGGACCCGGAGCAGGGGGCCTCTCTGGGGCCAACGTCCTGACTTTC. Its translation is CASSKKGPGAGGLSGANVLTF.

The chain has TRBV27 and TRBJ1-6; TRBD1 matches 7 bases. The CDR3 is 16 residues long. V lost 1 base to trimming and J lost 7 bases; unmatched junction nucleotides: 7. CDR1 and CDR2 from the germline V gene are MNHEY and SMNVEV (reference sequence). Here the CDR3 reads CASSLWTGEGNSPLHF. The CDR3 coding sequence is TGTGCCAGCAGTTTATGGACAGGAGAAGGGAATTCACCCCTCCACTTT.

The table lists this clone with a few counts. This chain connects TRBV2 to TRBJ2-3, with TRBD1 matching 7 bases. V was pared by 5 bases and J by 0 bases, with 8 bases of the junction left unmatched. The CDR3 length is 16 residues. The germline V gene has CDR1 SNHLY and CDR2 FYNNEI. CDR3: CASSPTGALSTDTQYF. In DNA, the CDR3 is TGTGCCAGCAGTCCCACAGGGGCGCTTAGCACAGATACGCAGTATTTT.

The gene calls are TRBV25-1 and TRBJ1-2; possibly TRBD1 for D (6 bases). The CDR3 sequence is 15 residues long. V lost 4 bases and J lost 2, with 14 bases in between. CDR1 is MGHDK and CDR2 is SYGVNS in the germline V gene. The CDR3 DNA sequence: TGTGCCAGCAGTGGGACCTCCGGGACAAACTATGGCTACACCTTC. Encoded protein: CASSGTSGTNYGYTF.

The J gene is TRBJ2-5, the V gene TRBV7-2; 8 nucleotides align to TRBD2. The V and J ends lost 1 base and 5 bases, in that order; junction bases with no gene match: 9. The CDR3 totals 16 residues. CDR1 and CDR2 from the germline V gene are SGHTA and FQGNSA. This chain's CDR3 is CASSLGGGRRDETQYF. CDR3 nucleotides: TGTGCCAGCAGCTTAGGAGGCGGGAGGAGGGATGAGACCCAGTACTTC.

CDR3 in amino acids: CASSSLSEGLPYNEQFF. The CDR3 DNA reads as TGTGCCAGCAGTTCGCTGTCCGAGGGACTCCCTTACAATGAGCAGTTCTTC. This rearrangement joins TRBV27 to TRBJ2-1; D might be TRBD2 (6 bases). The CDR3 covers 17 residues. Trimming took 4 bases from V and 4 from J, leaving 20 bases between them. CDR1 is MNHEY and CDR2 is SMNVEV in the germline V gene (reference sequence).

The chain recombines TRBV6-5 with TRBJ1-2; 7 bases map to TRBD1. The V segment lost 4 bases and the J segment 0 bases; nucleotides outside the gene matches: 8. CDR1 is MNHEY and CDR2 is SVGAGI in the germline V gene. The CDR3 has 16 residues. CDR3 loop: CASSSSDRAANYGYTF. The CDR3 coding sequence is TGTGCCAGCAGTTCAAGTGACAGGGCGGCTAACTATGGCTACACCTTC.

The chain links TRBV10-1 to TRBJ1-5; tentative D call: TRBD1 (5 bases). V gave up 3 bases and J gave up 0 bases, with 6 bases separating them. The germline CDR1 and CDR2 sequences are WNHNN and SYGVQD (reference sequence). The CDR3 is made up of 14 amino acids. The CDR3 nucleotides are TGCGCCAGCAGTGACAGGGATAGCAATCAGCCCCAGCATTTT. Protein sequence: CASSDRDSNQPQHF.

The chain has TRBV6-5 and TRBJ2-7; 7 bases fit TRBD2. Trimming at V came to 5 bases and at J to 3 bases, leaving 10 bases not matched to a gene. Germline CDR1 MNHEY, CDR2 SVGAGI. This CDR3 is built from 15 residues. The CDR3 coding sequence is TGTGCCAGCAGTCCAGTTGGGTTAGCGGGCTACGAGCAGTACTTC. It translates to CASSPVGLAGYEQYF.

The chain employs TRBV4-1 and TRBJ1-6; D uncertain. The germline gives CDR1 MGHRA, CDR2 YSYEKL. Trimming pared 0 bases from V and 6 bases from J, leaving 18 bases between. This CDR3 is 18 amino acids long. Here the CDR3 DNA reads TGCGCCAGCAGCCAAGAGATTGGGTTCGGGGATACTAATTCACCCCTCCACTTT. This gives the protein CASSQEIGFGDTNSPLHF.

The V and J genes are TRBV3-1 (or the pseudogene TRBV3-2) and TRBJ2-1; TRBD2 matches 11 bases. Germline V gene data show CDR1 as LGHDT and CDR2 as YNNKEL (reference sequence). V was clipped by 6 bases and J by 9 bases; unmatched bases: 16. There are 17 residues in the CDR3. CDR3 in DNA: TGTGCCAGCAGTAAAATTACTAGCGGGAGTCCCCCCAGTGAGCAGTTCTTC. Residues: CASSKITSGSPPSEQFF.